This TCR beta chain was documented in a study of blood T cell repertoires in COVID-19. As for the study in general: There were acute and convalescent COVID-19 samples, and they came from the United States, Italy and Spain. The cDNA or gDNA used as material had been derived from T cells, B-cell-depleted T cells, or PBMCs.

The CDR3 contains 13 residues. Trimming shortened V by 2 bases and J by 6 bases, and 8 bases separated the two germline ends. Germline-derived CDR1 and CDR2 are SGHNT and YYREEE (reference sequence). How the authors handled the data: For nucleated cells, counts were estimated from reference gene primer amplification. Using immunoSEQ multiplex PCR, the repertoire was profiled, and TCRdb retains in-frame clones only, with some absent. D and trimming were read from the DNA, whereas the V and J calls and clone size are those reported in that table. The profile covers approximately 70,000 clones, with around nine tenths appearing a single time and roughly 19% taken by the ten largest. This clone turned up a few times.

The sequenced sample consisted of peripheral blood. This TCR came from a human donor in a cohort sampled during active COVID-19. The chain links TRBV5-4 to TRBJ2-2, with D perhaps TRBD2 (5 bases). The CDR3 protein is CASSFTDSGELFF. CDR3 sequence (DNA): TGTGCCAGCAGCTTTACGGACTCCGGGGAGCTGTTTTTT.